This T cell receptor (beta chain) was documented in a study of cytomegalovirus exposure and HLA in healthy donors. The length of the CDR3 is 16 residues. The germline CDR1 and CDR2 sequences are LNHDA and SQIVND (reference sequence). After removal of 2 bases from V and 0 bases from J, the junction contained 3 bases not matched to a gene. Sequencing was performed with immunoSEQ multiplex PCR; in TCRdb, only in-frame clones are kept and a portion is missing. The table lists around 350,000 clones, roughly 89% of them singletons. Sequencing input: PBMCs. The clonotype was recovered from a woman between 18 and 30 years old in good health and CMV-seronegative. V and J are TRBV19 and TRBJ2-2, with 7 bases fitting TRBD2. The CDR3 sequence: CASSINSGTNTGELFF. In DNA, the CDR3 is TGTGCCAGTAGTATAAACAGCGGGACGAACACCGGGGAGCTGTTTTTT.